This T cell receptor (beta chain) is drawn from a study of control samples from healthy donors and cancer patients. From germline, CDR1 is SGDLS and CDR2 YYNGEE. The V gene lost 2 bases and the J gene lost 4 bases, with 12 bases spanning the gap. This CDR3 contains 14 residues. Here immunoSEQ multiplex PCR was the method, and the copy in TCRdb shows in-frame clones only, minus some. The sample lists around 85,000 clones; approximately 91% were seen once. This clone was counted a single time. The J gene is TRBJ1-2, the V gene TRBV9, with a weak D call TRBD1 (6 bases). The sequenced sample was blood. This clonotype originated in an older woman in good health. CDR3 residues: CASSVPGVGYGYTF. In DNA form, the CDR3 reads TGTGCCAGCAGCGTCCCAGGGGTCGGCTATGGCTACACCTTC.